The present TCR beta chain was sequenced within a study of control samples from healthy donors and cancer patients. Generated by immunoSEQ multiplex PCR, the TCRdb table keeps only in-frame clones and is missing some. The table has tens of thousands of clones, roughly 90% seen once. This clone occurred a few times. The germline V gene encodes CDR1 SGHRS and CDR2 YFSETQ. Trimming cost V 0 bases and J 3 bases, with 9 bases left between them. The CDR3 loop spans 15 amino acids. The receptor comes from a man aged 50 or older in good health. The J gene is TRBJ2-2, the V gene TRBV5-1; D possibly matches TRBD1 or TRBD2 (5 bases each). The sample comprised blood. The chain's CDR3 is CASSLALGDTGELFF. The CDR3 DNA is TGCGCCAGCAGCTTGGCCTTGGGGGACACCGGGGAGCTGTTTTTT.